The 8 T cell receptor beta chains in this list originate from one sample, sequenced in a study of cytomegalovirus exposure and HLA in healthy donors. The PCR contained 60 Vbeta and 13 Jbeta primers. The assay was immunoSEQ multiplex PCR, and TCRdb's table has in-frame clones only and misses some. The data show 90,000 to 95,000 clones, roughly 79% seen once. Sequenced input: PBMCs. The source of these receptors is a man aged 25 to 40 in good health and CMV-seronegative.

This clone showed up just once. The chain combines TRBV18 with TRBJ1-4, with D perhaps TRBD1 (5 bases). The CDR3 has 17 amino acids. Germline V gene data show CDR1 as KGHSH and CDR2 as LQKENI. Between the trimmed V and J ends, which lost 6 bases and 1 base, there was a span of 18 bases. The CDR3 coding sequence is TGTGCCAGCTCGCTAATACAGGAGGGCAGAACTAATGAAAAACTGTTTTTT. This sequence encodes CASSLIQEGRTNEKLFF.

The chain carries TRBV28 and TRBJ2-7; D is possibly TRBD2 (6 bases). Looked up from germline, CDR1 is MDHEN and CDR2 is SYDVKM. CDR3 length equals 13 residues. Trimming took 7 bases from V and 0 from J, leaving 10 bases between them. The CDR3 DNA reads TGTGCCAGCATGGGGGGTTCCTCCTACGAGCAGTACGTC. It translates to CASMGGSSYEQYV.

CDR3 nucleotides: TGTGCCATCAGGGGACTTTTCAATGAGCAGTTCTTC. Translated, it gives CAIRGLFNEQFF. The chain joins TRBV10-3 to TRBJ2-1; D possibly corresponds to TRBD2 (6 bases). Trimming shortened V by 6 bases and J by 6 bases, and 9 bases separated the two germline ends. This CDR3 is built from 12 residues. Germline loops: CDR1 ENHRY, CDR2 SYGVKD.

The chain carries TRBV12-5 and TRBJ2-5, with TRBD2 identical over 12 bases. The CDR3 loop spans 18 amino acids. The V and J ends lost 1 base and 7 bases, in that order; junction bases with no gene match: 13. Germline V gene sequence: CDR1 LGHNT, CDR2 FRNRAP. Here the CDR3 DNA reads TGTGCTAGTGGTTTGGCCTTCGACGGGACTAGCGGGCGGGGGACCCAGTACTTC. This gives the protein CASGLAFDGTSGRGTQYF. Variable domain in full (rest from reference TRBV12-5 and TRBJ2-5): DARVTQTPRHKVTEMGQEVTMRCQPILGHNTVFWYRQTMMQGLELLAYFRNRAPLDDSGMPKDRFSAEMPDATLATLKIQPSEPRDSAVYFCASGLAFDGTSGRGTQYFGPGTRLLVL.

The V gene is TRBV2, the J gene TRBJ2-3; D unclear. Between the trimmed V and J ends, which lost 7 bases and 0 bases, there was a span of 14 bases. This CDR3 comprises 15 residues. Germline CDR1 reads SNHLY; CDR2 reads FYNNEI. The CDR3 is CASIRPVTSTDTQYF. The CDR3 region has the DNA TGTGCCAGCATTAGGCCGGTGACTAGCACAGATACGCAGTATTTT.

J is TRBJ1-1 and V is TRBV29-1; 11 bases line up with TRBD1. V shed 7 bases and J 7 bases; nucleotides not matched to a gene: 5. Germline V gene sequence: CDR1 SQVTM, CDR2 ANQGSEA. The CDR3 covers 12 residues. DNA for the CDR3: TGCAGCGCCGACGGGACAGGGGGTGAAGCTTTCTTT. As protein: CSADGTGGEAFF.

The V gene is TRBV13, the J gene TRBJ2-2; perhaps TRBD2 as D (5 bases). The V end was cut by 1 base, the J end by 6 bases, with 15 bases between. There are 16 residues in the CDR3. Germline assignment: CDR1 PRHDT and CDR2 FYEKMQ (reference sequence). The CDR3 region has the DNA TGTGCCAGCAGCTTAGAAGGTTTTTCGAGGGCCGGGGAGCTGTTTTTT. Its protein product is CASSLEGFSRAGELFF.

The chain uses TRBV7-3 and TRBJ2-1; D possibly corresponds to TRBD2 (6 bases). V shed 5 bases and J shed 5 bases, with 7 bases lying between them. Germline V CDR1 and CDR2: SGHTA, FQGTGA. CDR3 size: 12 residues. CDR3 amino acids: CASSAGNNEQFF. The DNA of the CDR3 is TGTGCCAGCAGCGCGGGGAACAATGAGCAGTTCTTC.